This TCR beta chain stems from a study of blood T cell repertoires in COVID-19. The table came from immunoSEQ multiplex PCR; TCRdb's copy has only in-frame clones and leaves some out. The sample contains about 80,000 clones, 91% of which appear only once. CDR1 and CDR2 from the germline V gene are MGHRA and YSYEKL. V was clipped by 4 bases and J by 4 bases, with 16 bases between them. This CDR3 has 15 residues. Sequenced: peripheral blood. This chain links TRBV4-1 with TRBJ1-2; D call uncertain. The TCR comes from a woman in her 50s in a cohort sampled during active COVID-19. CDR3 residues: CASSPSRAESYGYTF. The CDR3 coding sequence is TGCGCCAGCAGCCCTTCGAGGGCAGAAAGCTATGGCTACACCTTC.